This TCR beta chain is from a study of shared clonotypes between healthy human individuals. The assay was immunoSEQ multiplex PCR, and TCRdb's table has in-frame clones only and misses some. The repertoire holds 550,000 to 750,000 clones, roughly 95% seen once, with around 0.11% in the top ten. From germline, CDR1 is WSHSY and CDR2 SAAADI. Trimming took 3 bases from V and 2 from J, leaving 11 bases between them. The CDR3 consists of 15 residues. CD45RO-negative, CCR7-selected cells formed the naive CD8 fraction, which excluded terminally differentiated effector memory CD45RA+ cells. The rearrangement joins TRBV10-2 to TRBJ1-3; no definite D call. The TCR originated in a woman younger than 45 in good health. The source material was naive CD8+ T cells sorted from blood. CDR3 protein: CASSEGQAPGNTIYF. The CDR3, as DNA: TGCGCCAGCAGTGAAGGCCAAGCCCCTGGAAACACCATATATTTT.